These 28 T cell receptor beta chains came from one sample sequenced in a study of human T cells and chemical hapten exposure. The time point here: patch test 3, about 24 weeks after DPC sensitization. Treatment given: therapeutic diphenylcyclopropenone sensitization with weekly scalp DPC. TCRdb processed the RACE reads anew with MiXCR; each CDR3 protein has one entry. The sample consists of about 97,000 distinct CDR3 sequences, roughly a quarter of them appearing once. Sequencing was performed on whole blood, taken in connection with sensitization to the hapten diphenylcyclopropenone (DPC). Every receptor here comes from a man aged 35 to 55 with alopecia areata. Some clones in this sample may be carry-over from other donors' samples.

This sequence joins TRBV6-6 and TRBJ2-6, with D perhaps TRBD1 or TRBD2 (5 bases each). V lost 7 bases and J lost 4, with 26 bases in between. The CDR3 contains 19 residues. Germline lookup yields CDR1 MNHNY and CDR2 SVGAGI (reference sequence). CDR3 DNA: TGTGCCAGCACCGATCACGGGACCGACCTTCTCGGAGGGGCCAACGTCCTGACTTTC. Translation: CASTDHGTDLLGGANVLTF.

This clonotype is categorized as medium-sized. CDR3 in DNA: TGTGCCAGCAGTGACTCGGCGGGAGCTGATGAGCAGTTCTTC. Its translation: CASSDSAGADEQFF. The rearrangement links TRBV6-1 to TRBJ2-1; 7 nucleotides match TRBD2. The CDR3 spans 14 residues. In germline, CDR1 is MNHNS, CDR2 SASEGT. The J segment lost 8 bases and the V segment lost 3 bases, leaving 7 bases of the junction unmatched.

This clonotype occurred a few times. V usage is TRBV18 and J usage is TRBJ2-3; possible D gene TRBD2, 6 bases. The CDR3 has 15 amino acids. Per the germline V gene, CDR1 is KGHSH and CDR2 is LQKENI. Trimming removed 6 bases from V and 5 bases from J, with 18 bases in between. DNA of the CDR3: TGTGCCAGCTCCCCCTCTCCGGGAGCGGGAGATACGCAGTATTTT. Translated, it gives CASSPSPGAGDTQYF.

The gene calls are TRBV12-3 or TRBV12-4 and TRBJ2-5; 9 nucleotides align to TRBD1. The CDR3 is made up of 15 amino acids. The V and J ends lost 8 bases and 2 bases, in that order; junction bases with no gene match: 9. The CDR3 is CASSPRGQGQETQYF. The DNA for the CDR3 is TGTGCCAGCTCTCCAAGGGGACAGGGACAAGAGACCCAGTACTTC.

The genes are TRBV6-6 and TRBJ2-4; 7 bases are shared with TRBD2. Germline lookup yields CDR1 MNHNY and CDR2 SVGAGI (reference sequence). This CDR3 comprises 18 residues. The trim removed 8 bases at V and 2 bases at J, leaving 18 bases unmatched. CDR3 coding DNA: TGTGCCAGCCCCGCGGGTACCAATTTAGCGGGTCCCAAAAACATTCAGTACTTC. It encodes CASPAGTNLAGPKNIQYF.

This chain uses TRBV9 with TRBJ1-5; D unresolved. The CDR3 length is 14 residues. Trimming removed 0 bases from V and 3 bases from J, with 7 bases in between. Germline V gene sequence: CDR1 SGDLS, CDR2 YYNGEE. The DNA for the CDR3 is TGTGCCAGCAGCGTAGGCGCTTACAATCAGCCCCAGCATTTT. Its translation: CASSVGAYNQPQHF.

In this sample, this clonotype turned up a few times. The chain combines TRBV5-1 with TRBJ2-1; D remains ambiguous. Trimming cost V 0 bases and J 10 bases, with 8 bases left between them. This CDR3 region has 12 residues. The germline gives CDR1 SGHRS, CDR2 YFSETQ. The CDR3 DNA reads as TGCGCCAGCAGCTTGGAGGGTGAGGAGCAGTTCTTC. This sequence encodes CASSLEGEEQFF.

The chain carries TRBV9 and TRBJ2-1; D tentatively reads TRBD1 or TRBD2 (5 bases each). Germline V lookup: CDR1 SGDLS, CDR2 YYNGEE. The CDR3 length is 12 residues. Deletions cut 0 bases from V and 8 bases from J, with 6 bases between. The CDR3 loop is CASSVGGDEQFF. The CDR3 DNA reads as TGTGCCAGCAGCGTAGGAGGGGATGAGCAGTTCTTC.

V usage is TRBV11-2 and J usage is TRBJ2-3; 9 bases map to TRBD2. Unmatched junction bases numbered 16, after V lost 1 base and J lost 2 bases. The CDR3 is 20 amino acids. Germline V gene sequence: CDR1 SGHAT, CDR2 FQNNGV. CDR3 nucleotides: TGTGCCAGCAGCTTAGCCGGCAGGGCGGGAGGGCCGTTGGACACAGATACGCAGTATTTT. Translation gives CASSLAGRAGGPLDTDTQYF.

This clonotype showed up just a few times. The chain has TRBV6-5 and TRBJ1-6; no reliable D call. This CDR3 region has 14 residues. The V gene's germline CDR1 is MNHEY and CDR2 SVGAGI. V dropped 8 bases and J dropped 7 bases, with 15 bases sitting between them. For the CDR3, the DNA is TGTGCCAGCGCAATAGGCAATGAAAATTCACCCCTCCACTTT. This sequence encodes CASAIGNENSPLHF.

The rearrangement uses TRBV28 and TRBJ2-3; 7 nucleotides agree with TRBD2. Trimming at V came to 2 bases and at J to 4 bases, leaving 3 bases not matched to a gene. This CDR3 is 14 amino acids long. The germline gives CDR1 MDHEN, CDR2 SYDVKM. The CDR3 sequence is CASSLGLAADTQYF. The CDR3 coding sequence is TGTGCCAGCAGTTTAGGGCTAGCGGCAGATACGCAGTATTTT.

V gene TRBV4-2 combines with J gene TRBJ1-5; D is ambiguous. Trimming shortened V by 0 bases and J by 1 base, and 7 bases separated the two germline ends. There are 15 residues in the CDR3. The germline V gene has CDR1 LGHNA and CDR2 YNFKEQ. The CDR3 loop reads CASSQDGESNQPQHF. DNA for the CDR3: TGTGCCAGCAGCCAAGATGGGGAGAGCAATCAGCCCCAGCATTTT.

The chain combines TRBV9 with TRBJ1-6, with TRBD1 matching 8 bases. Germline CDR1 and CDR2: SGDLS and YYNGEE. V was clipped by 2 bases and J by 6 bases; unmatched bases: 10. CDR3 length: 17 residues. DNA for the CDR3: TGTGCCAGCAGCGTTCCAACCGGGACAGGTCGTAATTCACCCCTCCACTTT. As protein: CASSVPTGTGRNSPLHF.

In its sample, this clonotype was seen a few times. The chain uses TRBV6-5 and TRBJ2-1, with TRBD2 identical over 7 bases. The trim removed 6 bases at V and 7 bases at J, leaving 9 bases unmatched. The germline CDR1 and CDR2 sequences are MNHEY and SVGAGI. The length of the CDR3 is 14 residues. The CDR3 nucleotides read TGTGCCAGCAGCGGAGCGGGACCGGGGAATGAGCAGTTCTTC. Translated: CASSGAGPGNEQFF.

The chain is built from TRBV20-1 and TRBJ1-4; 8 bases agree with TRBD1. Germline V gives CDR1 DFQATT, CDR2 SNEGSKA (reference sequence). The CDR3 length is 13 residues. J was trimmed by 10 bases and V by 7 bases; bases with no gene match: 11. This CDR3 is CSVHDRGKGKLFF. The DNA of the CDR3 is TGCAGTGTTCACGACAGGGGAAAGGGAAAACTGTTTTTT.

The V and J genes are TRBV10-3 and TRBJ2-7; 8 nucleotides line up with TRBD2. Per the germline V gene, CDR1 is ENHRY and CDR2 is SYGVKD. CDR3 length: 12 amino acids. V gave up 6 bases and J gave up 7 bases; unmatched junction bases: 5. CDR3 nucleotide sequence: TGTGCCATCAGCTCATCGGGGGGGGAGCAGTACTTC. It encodes CAISSSGGEQYF.

This clonotype has a handful of counts. The J gene is TRBJ2-5, the V gene TRBV25-1, with D tentatively TRBD1 (5 bases). V was trimmed by 4 bases and J by 5 bases, leaving 11 bases between them. The CDR3 contains 13 residues. The germline CDR1 and CDR2 sequences are MGHDK and SYGVNS. The CDR3 bases are TGTGCCAGCAGTGCTGCAGGGCGTGAGACCCAGTACTTC. Protein product: CASSAAGRETQYF.

The rearrangement links TRBV12-3 or TRBV12-4 to TRBJ2-7, with unresolved D. The CDR3 is made up of 14 amino acids. The V end lost 5 bases, the J end lost 2 bases, and 13 bases lay between the germline ends. CDR3: CASSDNNPPYEQYF. In DNA, the CDR3 is TGTGCCAGCAGTGACAACAACCCTCCCTACGAGCAGTACTTC.

This clonotype was detected only a few times. The V and J genes are TRBV4-3 and TRBJ2-2; 10 bases map to TRBD2. This CDR3 spans 15 amino acids. V trimming: 1 base; J trimming: 4 bases; junction bases outside the gene matches: 0. Germline V lookup: CDR1 LGHNA, CDR2 YSLEER. The CDR3 here is CASSQASGGTGELFF. CDR3 DNA: TGCGCCAGCAGCCAAGCTAGCGGGGGCACCGGGGAGCTGTTTTTT.

This rearrangement joins TRBV12-3 or TRBV12-4 to TRBJ2-1; 16 bases map to TRBD2. The CDR3 is made up of 18 amino acids. V lost 3 bases and J lost 5; bases outside the gene matches: 7. The CDR3 bases are TGTGCCAGCAGTTTCGGGACTAGCGGGAGGGAATTGAACAATGAGCAGTTCTTC. Amino acids: CASSFGTSGRELNNEQFF.

In this sample, this clonotype turned up many times. The CDR3 region is CASSYPIGTSGTQFF. The CDR3 bases are TGTGCCAGCAGTTACCCAATCGGGACTAGCGGGACGCAGTTCTTC. This rearrangement joins TRBV6-2 or TRBV6-3 to TRBJ2-1; 13 positions agree with TRBD2. Losses at the gene ends were 2 bases for V and 12 bases for J; bases not matched to a gene: 7. CDR3 length: 15 amino acids. Germline V gene lookup returns CDR1 MNHEY and CDR2 SVGEGT.

The table lists this clonotype with a few counts. The chain couples TRBV11-2 to TRBJ2-5, with TRBD1 identical over 7 bases. The CDR3 runs to 14 residues. V shed 4 bases, J shed 1 base, and the junction held 3 bases outside the gene matches. In germline, CDR1 is SGHAT, CDR2 FQNNGV. CDR3 coding DNA: TGTGCCAGCAGCTCCGACAGGGTCCAAGAGACCCAGTACTTC. This encodes CASSSDRVQETQYF.

J is TRBJ2-2 and V is TRBV12-3 or TRBV12-4, with 7 bases fitting TRBD1. J gave up 5 bases and V 8 bases, and 8 bases lay outside the gene matches. This CDR3 contains 14 residues. This CDR3 reads CASARTGRTGELFF. CDR3 DNA sequence: TGTGCCAGCGCCAGGACAGGTCGGACCGGGGAGCTGTTTTTT.

This clonotype was observed a few times. V is TRBV20-1 and J is TRBJ1-2; D might be TRBD1 (6 bases). Trimming shortened V by 3 bases and J by 4 bases, and 15 bases separated the two germline ends. Germline CDR1 is DFQATT and CDR2 is SNEGSKA (reference sequence). The CDR3 is 14 residues long. CDR3 residues: CSASDRSQVYGYTF. CDR3 nucleotides: TGCAGTGCTAGTGACAGGTCACAGGTCTATGGCTACACCTTC.

The chain uses TRBV7-8 and TRBJ2-7; 9 bases fit TRBD1. J gave up 3 bases and V 5 bases, and 5 bases lay outside the gene matches. The CDR3 runs 14 residues. Germline CDR1 SGHVS, CDR2 FQNEAQ. The DNA of the CDR3 is TGTGCCAGCAGCCCAGGGACAGGGCTCTACGAGCAGTACTTC. This codes for CASSPGTGLYEQYF.

This clonotype was seen only a few times. This rearrangement joins TRBV28 to TRBJ2-7; D may be TRBD2 (5 bases). CDR3 length: 14 residues. CDR1 is MDHEN and CDR2 is SYDVKM in the germline V gene. Trimming shortened V by 4 bases and J by 1 base, and 11 bases separated the two germline ends. CDR3 in DNA: TGTGCCAGCAGTTCCCCGGGATCGTCCTACGAGCAGTACTTC. This sequence encodes CASSSPGSSYEQYF.

This clonotype was seen a few times. The chain links TRBV20-1 to TRBJ2-2; 10 positions match TRBD2. The CDR3 totals 15 residues. V shed 1 base and J 6 bases; nucleotides not matched to a gene: 5. Per germline, CDR1 DFQATT and CDR2 SNEGSKA (reference sequence). CDR3 in DNA: TGCAGTGCTAGAGTAAGCGGGAGGGCCGCCGGGGAGCTGTTTTTT. It is translated as CSARVSGRAAGELFF.

This clonotype was observed a single time. The chain joins TRBV3-1 to TRBJ2-2; 12 bases fit TRBD2. The germline V gene encodes CDR1 LGHDT and CDR2 YNNKEL (reference sequence). The junction had 4 bases not matched to a gene; V was cut back by 4 bases and J by 4 bases. This CDR3 spans 16 amino acids. This CDR3 is CASSPRTSGTTGELFF. The CDR3 nucleotides read TGTGCCAGCAGCCCCCGGACTAGCGGGACCACCGGGGAGCTGTTTTTT.